This TCR beta chain was recovered during a study of a mutant IDH1 vaccine in newly diagnosed glioma. As for this clone: The antigen remains undetermined.

Time point specified: week 47, end of study. Doses of 300 ug of mutant IDH1 20-mer peptide were given with topical imiquimod. The patients were given eight vaccinations, one each in weeks 1, 3, 5, 7, 11, 15, 19 and 23. This table comes from immunoSEQ multiplex PCR, and its TCRdb copy is limited to in-frame clones, with some not included. The repertoire includes approximately 32,000 clones, roughly 89% of them detected once, and under 2.5% sits in the top ten. This CDR3 contains 15 residues. After removal of 0 bases from V and 4 bases from J, the junction contained 3 bases not matched to a gene. Per the germline V gene, CDR1 is SGDLS and CDR2 is YYNGEE.

This sequence joins TRBV9 and TRBJ2-3, with 9 bases identical to TRBD2. The TCR comes from a man in his forties with glioma. This specimen was PBMCs, taken from a glioma patient whose treatment included an IDH1 peptide vaccine. Here the CDR3 reads CASSVGSGGSDTQYF. CDR3 coding DNA: TGTGCCAGCAGCGTAGGAAGCGGGGGGTCAGATACGCAGTATTTT.